This TCR beta chain was obtained from a study of regulatory T cells in long-lasting Graves disease. Study results and limitations: It was in persistent disease that TRBV28, TRBJ1-2 and TRBJ2-5 were favored.

Combining iRepertoire HTBI primers with Arm-PCR of CDR3 regions, the authors built TCR beta libraries. Using its own MiXCR run on the multiplex PCR reads, TCRdb lists one record per CDR3 protein. The sample yields 700,000 or so distinct CDR3 sequences, 25% to 35% seen once. As to this clonotype: Antigen: not known.

The V gene's germline CDR1 is MDHEN and CDR2 SYDVKM. V gave up 10 bases and J gave up 8 bases, with 20 bases separating them. The CDR3 length is 13 residues. Time point reported: persistent/refractory GD, antithyroid drugs over 5 years with positive TRAb. RNA from PBMCs was the source of the TCR library. The sequences come from peripheral blood mononuclear cells (PBMCs), collected when the disease was refractory, from a patient treated with antithyroid drugs. The source of this sequence is a female donor with Graves disease. The rearrangement links TRBV28 to TRBJ1-1; weak D call: TRBD1 (5 bases). In nucleotides, the CDR3 is TGTGCCACCTCATGGACGGGGGAAATAGAAGCTTTCTTT. This encodes CATSWTGEIEAFF.